Here is one T cell receptor beta chain with its context. These data come from a study of blood T cell repertoires in COVID-19. Here immunoSEQ multiplex PCR was the method, and the copy in TCRdb shows in-frame clones only, minus some. In the table there are 230,000 or so clones, more than 80% of which are singletons. Germline lookup yields CDR1 MGHRA and CDR2 YSYEKL. This CDR3 has 16 amino acids. V shed 1 base, J shed 5 bases, and the junction held 5 bases outside the gene matches. The receptor was derived from a middle-aged woman with acute COVID-19. The V gene is TRBV4-1, the J gene TRBJ1-5; 10 bases are a match to TRBD1. Sequencing was carried out using PBMCs or T cells enriched from blood (not recorded which). CDR3 in amino acids: CASSQGDRGKDQPQHF. For the CDR3, the DNA is TGCGCCAGCAGCCAAGGGGACAGGGGAAAAGATCAGCCCCAGCATTTT.